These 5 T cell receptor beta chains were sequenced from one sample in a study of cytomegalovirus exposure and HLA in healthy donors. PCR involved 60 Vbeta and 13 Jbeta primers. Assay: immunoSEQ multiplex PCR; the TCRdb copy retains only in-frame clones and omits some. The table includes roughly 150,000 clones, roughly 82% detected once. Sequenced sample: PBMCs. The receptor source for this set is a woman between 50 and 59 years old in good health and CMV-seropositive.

The CDR3 region has the DNA TGTGCCAGCAGCTTGGCCCAAGGGCGGGGTGGCTACACCTTC. It encodes CASSLAQGRGGYTF. The genes are TRBV5-4 and TRBJ1-2; no clear D gene. Germline CDR1 SGHNT, CDR2 YYREEE (reference sequence). The ends were cut back, 0 bases at V and 7 bases at J, with 13 bases in the middle. This CDR3 comprises 14 residues.

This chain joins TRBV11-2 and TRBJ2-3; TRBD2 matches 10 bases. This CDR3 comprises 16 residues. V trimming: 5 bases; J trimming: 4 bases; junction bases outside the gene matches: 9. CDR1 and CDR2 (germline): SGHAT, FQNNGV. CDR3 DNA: TGTGCCAGCAGCAAACTTCCTAGCGGGGGTGCAGATACGCAGTATTTT. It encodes CASSKLPSGGADTQYF.

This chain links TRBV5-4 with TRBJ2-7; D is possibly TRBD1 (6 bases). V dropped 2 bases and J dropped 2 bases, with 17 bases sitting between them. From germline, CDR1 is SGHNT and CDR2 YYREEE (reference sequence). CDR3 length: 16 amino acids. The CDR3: CASSFRLQGTPYEQYF. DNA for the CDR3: TGTGCCAGCAGCTTCCGCCTACAGGGAACTCCCTACGAGCAGTACTTC.

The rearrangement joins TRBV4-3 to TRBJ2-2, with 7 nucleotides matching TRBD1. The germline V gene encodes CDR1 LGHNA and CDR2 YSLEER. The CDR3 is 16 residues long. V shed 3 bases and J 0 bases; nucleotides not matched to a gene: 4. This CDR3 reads CASSQEGTANTGELFF. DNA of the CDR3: TGCGCCAGCAGCCAGGAAGGGACAGCGAACACCGGGGAGCTGTTTTTT.

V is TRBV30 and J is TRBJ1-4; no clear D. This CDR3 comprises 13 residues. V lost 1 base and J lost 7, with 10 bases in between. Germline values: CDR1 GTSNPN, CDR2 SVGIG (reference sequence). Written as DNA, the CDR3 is TGTGCCTGGAGTGGGGTACGGAGTGAAAAACTGTTTTTT. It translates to CAWSGVRSEKLFF.